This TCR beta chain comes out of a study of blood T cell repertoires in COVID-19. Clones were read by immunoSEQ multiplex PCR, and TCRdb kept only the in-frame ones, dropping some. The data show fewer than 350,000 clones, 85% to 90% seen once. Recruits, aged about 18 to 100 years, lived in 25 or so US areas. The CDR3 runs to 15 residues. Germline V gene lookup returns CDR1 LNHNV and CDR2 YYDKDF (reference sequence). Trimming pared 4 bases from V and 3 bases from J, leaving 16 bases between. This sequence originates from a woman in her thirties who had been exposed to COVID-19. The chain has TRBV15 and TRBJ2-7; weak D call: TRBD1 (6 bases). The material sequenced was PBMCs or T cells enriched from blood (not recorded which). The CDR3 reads CATSISEGHLYEQYF. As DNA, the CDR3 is TGTGCCACCAGCATCTCTGAGGGACACCTCTACGAGCAGTACTTC. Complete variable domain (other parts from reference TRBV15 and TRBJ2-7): DAMVIQNPRYQVTQFGKPVTLSCSQTLNHNVMYWYQQKSSQAPKLLFHYYDKDFNNEADTPDNFQSRRPNTSFCFLDIRSPGLGDTAMYLCATSISEGHLYEQYFGPGTRLTVT.